These 9 T cell receptor beta chains originate from one sample sequenced in a study of blood T cell repertoires in COVID-19. Sequenced by immunoSEQ multiplex PCR; TCRdb stores in-frame clones only, minus some. The sample has 200,000 to 250,000 clones, more than 75% seen once. The sequenced sample consisted of peripheral blood. The receptors shown here come from a man older than 75 with acute or convalescent COVID-19.

This clone was recorded only once. This chain uses TRBV2 with TRBJ2-7, with D possibly being TRBD2 (5 bases). The ends were cut back, 10 bases at V and 6 bases at J, with 19 bases in the middle. The germline V gene encodes CDR1 SNHLY and CDR2 FYNNEI. The CDR3 is made up of 13 amino acids. The CDR3 DNA reads TGTGCCACCGCTGGACTGGGCGGAGGCGAGCAGTACTTC. This gives the protein CATAGLGGGEQYF.

This chain connects TRBV7-2 to TRBJ1-5; 9 bases map to TRBD1. Germline V CDR1 and CDR2: SGHTA, FQGNSA. The CDR3 is 15 residues long. Trimming at V came to 5 bases and at J to 9 bases, leaving 11 bases not matched to a gene. DNA of the CDR3: TGTGCCAGCAGCCCGGGACAGGGCGGCGGATGGCCCCAGCATTTT. Protein: CASSPGQGGGWPQHF.

The chain carries TRBV14 and TRBJ1-2, with 9 bases aligning to TRBD1. Germline loops: CDR1 SGHDN, CDR2 FVKESK. There are 15 residues in the CDR3. V dropped 4 bases and J dropped 10; count of bases not matched to a gene: 13. The DNA of the CDR3 is TGTGCCAGCAGCCGGAGAACAGGGGGCCCCCTGGACTACACCTTC. This encodes CASSRRTGGPLDYTF.

The J gene is TRBJ2-5, the V gene TRBV7-9; D is uncertain. Germline CDR1 SEHNR, CDR2 FQNEAQ (reference sequence). V gave up 7 bases and J gave up 1 base, with 7 bases separating them. CDR3 length: 12 amino acids. The CDR3 sequence: CASKSGQETQYF. The CDR3, as DNA: TGTGCCAGCAAATCGGGCCAAGAGACCCAGTACTTC. Full variable domain (outside the CDR3, taken from reference TRBV7-9 and TRBJ2-5): DTGVSQNPRHKITKRGQNVTFRCDPISEHNRLYWYRQTLGQGPEFLTYFQNEAQLEKSRLLSDRFSAERPKGSFSTLEIQRTEQGDSAMYLCASKSGQETQYFGPGTRLLVL.

V gene TRBV18 combines with J gene TRBJ2-2; D not resolved. The V gene lost 5 bases and the J gene lost 0 bases, with 13 bases spanning the gap. CDR3 length: 16 amino acids. Germline V gene data show CDR1 as KGHSH and CDR2 as LQKENI. CDR3 DNA sequence: TGTGCCAGCTCAAAAGGAGCAGTAACGAACACCGGGGAGCTGTTTTTT. This codes for CASSKGAVTNTGELFF.

In regard to this clone: A junction end diverges from the germline sequence, so it may reflect a read error. This chain uses TRBV7-7 with TRBJ2-1; TRBD2 matches 13 bases. CDR3 length: 20 residues. Germline loops: CDR1 SSHAT, CDR2 FNYEAQ (reference sequence). Here the CDR3 reads CASSSVLGLAGSPQGSEQFF. The CDR3 coding sequence is TGTGCTAGCAGCTCAGTGTTGGGACTAGCGGGATCCCCGCAGGGTAGCGAGCAGTTCTTC.

The chain links TRBV4-1 to TRBJ2-7; D is uncertain. The CDR3 has 15 amino acids. The V and J ends lost 0 bases and 1 base respectively, with 10 bases between them. Germline CDR1 is MGHRA and CDR2 is YSYEKL. CDR3 bases: TGCGCCAGCAGCCAAGATCTCTCGAGTTCCTACGAGCAGTACTTC. This gives the protein CASSQDLSSSYEQYF.

This clone was detected once. V usage is TRBV20-1 and J usage is TRBJ2-7, with D possibly TRBD1 on 6 matching bases. Trimming left V 7 bases short and J 5 bases short, with 12 bases between. The CDR3 length is 11 residues. The germline CDR1 and CDR2 sequences are DFQATT and SNEGSKA (reference sequence). The CDR3 DNA is TGCAGTGGGACAGTCCTCGACGAGCAGTACTTC. Translating gives CSGTVLDEQYF.

The DNA for the CDR3 is TGTGCCAGCAGCACACAGGGTCGCTACGAGCAGTACTTC. Protein: CASSTQGRYEQYF. V and J are TRBV6-5 and TRBJ2-7; perhaps TRBD1 as D (6 bases). Germline V CDR1 and CDR2: MNHEY, SVGAGI. V was trimmed by 6 bases and J by 3 bases, leaving 12 bases between them. This CDR3 is built from 13 residues.